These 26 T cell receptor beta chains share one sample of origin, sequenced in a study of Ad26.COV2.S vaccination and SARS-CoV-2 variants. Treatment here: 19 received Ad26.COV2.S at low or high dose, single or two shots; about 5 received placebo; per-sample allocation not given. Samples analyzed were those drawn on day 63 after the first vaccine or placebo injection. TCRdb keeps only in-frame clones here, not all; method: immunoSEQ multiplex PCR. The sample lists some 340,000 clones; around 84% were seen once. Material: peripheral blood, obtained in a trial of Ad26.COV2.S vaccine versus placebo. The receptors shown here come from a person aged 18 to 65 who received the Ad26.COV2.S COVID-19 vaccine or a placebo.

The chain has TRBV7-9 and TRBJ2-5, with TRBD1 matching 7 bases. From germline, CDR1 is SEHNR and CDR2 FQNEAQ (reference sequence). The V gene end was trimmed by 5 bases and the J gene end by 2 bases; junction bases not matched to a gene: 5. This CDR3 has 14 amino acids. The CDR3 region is CASSAGQAQETQYF. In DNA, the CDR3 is TGTGCCAGCAGCGCCGGACAGGCACAAGAGACCCAGTACTTC.

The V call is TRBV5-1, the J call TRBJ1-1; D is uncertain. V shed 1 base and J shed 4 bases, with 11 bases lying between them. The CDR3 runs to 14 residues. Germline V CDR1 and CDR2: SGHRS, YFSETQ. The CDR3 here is CASSLYDARTEAFF. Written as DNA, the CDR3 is TGCGCCAGCAGCTTGTACGACGCCCGCACTGAAGCTTTCTTT.

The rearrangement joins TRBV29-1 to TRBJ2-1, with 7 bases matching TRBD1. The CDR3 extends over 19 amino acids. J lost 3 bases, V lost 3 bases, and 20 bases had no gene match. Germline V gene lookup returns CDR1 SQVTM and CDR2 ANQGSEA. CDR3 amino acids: CSVDSRTGLTKMVYNEQFF. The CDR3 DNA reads TGCAGCGTTGATTCCAGGACAGGTTTGACGAAAATGGTCTACAATGAGCAGTTCTTC.

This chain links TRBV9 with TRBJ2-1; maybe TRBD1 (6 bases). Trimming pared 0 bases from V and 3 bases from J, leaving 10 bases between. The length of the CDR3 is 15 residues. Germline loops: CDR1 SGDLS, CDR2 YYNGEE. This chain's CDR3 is CASSVDPTGYNEQFF. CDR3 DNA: TGTGCCAGCAGCGTAGACCCGACAGGCTACAATGAGCAGTTCTTC.

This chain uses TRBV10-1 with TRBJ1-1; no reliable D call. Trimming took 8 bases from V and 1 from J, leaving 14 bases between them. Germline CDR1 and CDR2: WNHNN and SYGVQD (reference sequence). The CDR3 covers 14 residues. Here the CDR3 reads CASSSDPSNTEAFF. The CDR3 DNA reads TGCGCCAGCTCCAGTGACCCTTCGAACACTGAAGCTTTCTTT.

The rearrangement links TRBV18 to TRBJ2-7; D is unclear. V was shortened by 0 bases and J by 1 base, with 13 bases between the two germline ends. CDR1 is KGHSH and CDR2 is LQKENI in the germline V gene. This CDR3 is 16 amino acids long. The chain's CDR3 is CASSPPSPGSSYEQYF. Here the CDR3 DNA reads TGTGCCAGCTCACCACCTTCTCCCGGTTCTTCCTACGAGCAGTACTTC.

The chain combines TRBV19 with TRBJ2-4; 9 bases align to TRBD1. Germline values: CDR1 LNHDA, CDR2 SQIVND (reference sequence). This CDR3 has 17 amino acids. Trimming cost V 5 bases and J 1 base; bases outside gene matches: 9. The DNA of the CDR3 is TGTGCCAGTAGTCCCGGACAGGGGATTTCGGCCAAAAACATTCAGTACTTC. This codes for CASSPGQGISAKNIQYF.

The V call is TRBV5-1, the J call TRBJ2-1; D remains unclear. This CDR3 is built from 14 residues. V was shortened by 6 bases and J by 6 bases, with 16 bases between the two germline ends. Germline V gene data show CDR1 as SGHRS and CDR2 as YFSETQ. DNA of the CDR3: TGCGCCAGCATGCGAACTAATGTGTTCAATGAGCAGTTCTTC. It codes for CASMRTNVFNEQFF.

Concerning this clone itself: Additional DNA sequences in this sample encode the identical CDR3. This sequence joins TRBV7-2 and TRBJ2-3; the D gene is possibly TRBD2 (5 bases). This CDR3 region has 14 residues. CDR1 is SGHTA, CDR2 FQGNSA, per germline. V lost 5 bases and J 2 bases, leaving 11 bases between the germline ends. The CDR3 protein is CASSPGLSTDTQYF. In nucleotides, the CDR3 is TGTGCCAGCAGCCCTGGACTTTCCACAGATACGCAGTATTTT.

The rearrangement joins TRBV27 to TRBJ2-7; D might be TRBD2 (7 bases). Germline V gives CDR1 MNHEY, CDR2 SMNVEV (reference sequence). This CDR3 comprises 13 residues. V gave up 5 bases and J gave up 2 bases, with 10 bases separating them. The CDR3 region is CASSPGGPYEQYF. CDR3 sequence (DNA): TGTGCCAGCAGTCCGGGGGGCCCCTACGAGCAGTACTTC.

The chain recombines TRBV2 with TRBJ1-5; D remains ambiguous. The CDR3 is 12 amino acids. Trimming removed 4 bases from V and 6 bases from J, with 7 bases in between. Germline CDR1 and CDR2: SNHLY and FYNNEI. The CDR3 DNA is TGTGCCAGCAGTGTGGGAAGTCAGCCCCAGCATTTT. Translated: CASSVGSQPQHF.

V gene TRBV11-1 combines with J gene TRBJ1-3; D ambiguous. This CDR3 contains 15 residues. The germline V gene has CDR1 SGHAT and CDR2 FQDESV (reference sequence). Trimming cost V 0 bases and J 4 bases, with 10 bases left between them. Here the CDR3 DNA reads TGTGCCAGCAGCTTAGCGGTTGGAACCGGAAACACCATATATTTT. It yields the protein CASSLAVGTGNTIYF. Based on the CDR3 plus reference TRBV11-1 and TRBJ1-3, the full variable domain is EAEVAQSPRYKITEKSQAVAFWCDPISGHATLYWYRQILGQGPELLVQFQDESVVDDSQLPKDRFSAERLKGVDSTLKIQPAELGDSAMYLCASSLAVGTGNTIYFGEGSWLTVV.

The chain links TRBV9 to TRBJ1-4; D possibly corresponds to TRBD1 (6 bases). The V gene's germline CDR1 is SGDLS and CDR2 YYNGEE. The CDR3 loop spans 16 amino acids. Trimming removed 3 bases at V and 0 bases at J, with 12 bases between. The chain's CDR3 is CASSGMDSATNEKLFF. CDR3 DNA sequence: TGTGCCAGCAGCGGAATGGACAGTGCAACTAATGAAAAACTGTTTTTT.

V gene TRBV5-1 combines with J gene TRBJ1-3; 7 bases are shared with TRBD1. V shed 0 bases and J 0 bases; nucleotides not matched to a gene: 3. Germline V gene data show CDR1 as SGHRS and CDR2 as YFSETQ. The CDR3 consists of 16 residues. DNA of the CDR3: TGCGCCAGCAGCTTGGAACAGGGGACCTCTGGAAACACCATATATTTT. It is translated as CASSLEQGTSGNTIYF. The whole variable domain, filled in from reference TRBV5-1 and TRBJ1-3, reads KAGVTQTPRYLIKTRGQQVTLSCSPISGHRSVSWYQQTPGQGLQFLFEYFSETQRNKGNFPGRFSGRQFSNSRSEMNVSTLELGDSALYLCASSLEQGTSGNTIYFGEGSWLTVV.

Here the CDR3 reads CASSSPGRDDYGYTF. In nucleotides, the CDR3 is TGTGCCAGTAGTAGCCCCGGCAGGGACGACTATGGCTACACCTTC. J is TRBJ1-2 and V is TRBV19, with a possible D match to TRBD1 (5 bases). Germline-derived CDR1 and CDR2 are LNHDA and SQIVND (reference sequence). The CDR3 spans 15 residues. The V end was cut by 4 bases, the J end by 3 bases, with 15 bases between.

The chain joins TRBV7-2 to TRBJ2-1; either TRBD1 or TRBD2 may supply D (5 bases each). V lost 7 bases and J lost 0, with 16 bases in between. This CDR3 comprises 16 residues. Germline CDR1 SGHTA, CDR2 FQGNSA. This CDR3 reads CASNYLGGGSYNEQFF. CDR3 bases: TGTGCCAGCAACTATCTTGGGGGTGGCTCCTACAATGAGCAGTTCTTC. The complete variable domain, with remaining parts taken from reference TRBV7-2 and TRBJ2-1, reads GAGVSQSPSNKVTEKGKDVELRCDPISGHTALYWYRQSLGQGLEFLIYFQGNSAPDKSGLPSDRFSAERTGGSVSTLTIQRTQQEDSAVYLCASNYLGGGSYNEQFFGPGTRLTVL.

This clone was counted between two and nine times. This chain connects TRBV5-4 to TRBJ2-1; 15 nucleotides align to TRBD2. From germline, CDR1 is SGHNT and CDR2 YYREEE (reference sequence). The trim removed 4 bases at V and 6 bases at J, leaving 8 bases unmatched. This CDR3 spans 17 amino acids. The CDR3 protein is CASSPPGTSGGTNEQFF. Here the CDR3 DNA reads TGTGCCAGCAGCCCACCCGGGACTAGCGGGGGGACCAATGAGCAGTTCTTC.

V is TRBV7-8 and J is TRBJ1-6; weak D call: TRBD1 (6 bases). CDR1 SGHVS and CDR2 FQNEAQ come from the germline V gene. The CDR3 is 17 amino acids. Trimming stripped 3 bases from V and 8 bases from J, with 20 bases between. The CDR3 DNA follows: TGTGCCAGCAGCTTCCGGGACGTAACAGGGCCCCATTCACCCCTCCACTTT. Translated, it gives CASSFRDVTGPHSPLHF.

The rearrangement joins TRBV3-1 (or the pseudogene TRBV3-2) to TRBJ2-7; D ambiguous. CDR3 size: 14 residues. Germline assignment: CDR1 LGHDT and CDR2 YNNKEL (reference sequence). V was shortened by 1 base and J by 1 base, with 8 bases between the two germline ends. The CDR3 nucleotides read TGTGCCAGCAGCCAAGGAGAACGGTCCTACGAGCAGTACTTC. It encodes CASSQGERSYEQYF.

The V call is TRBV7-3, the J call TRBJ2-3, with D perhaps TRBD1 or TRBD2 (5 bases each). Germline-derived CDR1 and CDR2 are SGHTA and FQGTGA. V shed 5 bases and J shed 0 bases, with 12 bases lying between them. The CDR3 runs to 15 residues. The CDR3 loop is CASSPRGFSTDTQYF. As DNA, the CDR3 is TGTGCCAGCAGCCCCCGGGGCTTCAGCACAGATACGCAGTATTTT.

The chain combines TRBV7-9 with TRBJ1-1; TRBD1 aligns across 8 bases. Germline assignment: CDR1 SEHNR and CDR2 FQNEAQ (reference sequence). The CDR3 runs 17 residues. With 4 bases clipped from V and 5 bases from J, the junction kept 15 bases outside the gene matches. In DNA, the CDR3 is TGTGCCAGCAGCTCGCGGCCTCTTAACAGGGGGTCGACTGAAGCTTTCTTT. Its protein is CASSSRPLNRGSTEAFF.

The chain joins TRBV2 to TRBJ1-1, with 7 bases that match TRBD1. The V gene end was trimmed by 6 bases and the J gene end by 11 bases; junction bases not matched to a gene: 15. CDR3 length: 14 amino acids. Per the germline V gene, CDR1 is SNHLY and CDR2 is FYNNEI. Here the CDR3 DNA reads TGTGCCAGCAGGCCTCTTAGGGAGGGGGCCCAGGCTTTCTTT. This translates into CASRPLREGAQAFF.

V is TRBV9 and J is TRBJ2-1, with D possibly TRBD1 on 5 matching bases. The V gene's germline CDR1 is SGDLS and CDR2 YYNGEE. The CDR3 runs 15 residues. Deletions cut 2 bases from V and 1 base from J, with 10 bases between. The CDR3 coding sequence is TGTGCCAGCAGCGTTCAGGCAGGGTCCTACAATGAGCAGTTCTTC. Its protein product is CASSVQAGSYNEQFF.

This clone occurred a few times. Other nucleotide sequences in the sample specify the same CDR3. CDR3 protein: CASSQAGGTYEQYF. CDR3 bases: TGTGCCAGCAGCCAGGCAGGGGGGACCTACGAGCAGTACTTC. The genes are TRBV3-1 (or the pseudogene TRBV3-2) and TRBJ2-7, with D possibly being TRBD1 (7 bases). CDR3 length: 14 residues. Trimming shortened V by 3 bases and J by 2 bases, and 11 bases separated the two germline ends. Germline CDR1 is LGHDT and CDR2 is YNNKEL (reference sequence).

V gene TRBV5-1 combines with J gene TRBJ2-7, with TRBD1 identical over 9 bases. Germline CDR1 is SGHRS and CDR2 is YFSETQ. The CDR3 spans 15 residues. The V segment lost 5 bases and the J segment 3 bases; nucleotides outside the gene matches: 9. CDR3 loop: CASSSGQGILYEQYF. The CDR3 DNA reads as TGCGCCAGCAGTTCCGGACAGGGGATCCTCTACGAGCAGTACTTC.

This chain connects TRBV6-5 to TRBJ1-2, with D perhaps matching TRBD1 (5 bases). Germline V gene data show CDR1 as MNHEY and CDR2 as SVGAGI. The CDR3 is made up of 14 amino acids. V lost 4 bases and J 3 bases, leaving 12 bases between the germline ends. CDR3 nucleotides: TGTGCCAGCAGTTTGGGCTCGGGGGACTATGGCTACACCTTC. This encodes CASSLGSGDYGYTF.